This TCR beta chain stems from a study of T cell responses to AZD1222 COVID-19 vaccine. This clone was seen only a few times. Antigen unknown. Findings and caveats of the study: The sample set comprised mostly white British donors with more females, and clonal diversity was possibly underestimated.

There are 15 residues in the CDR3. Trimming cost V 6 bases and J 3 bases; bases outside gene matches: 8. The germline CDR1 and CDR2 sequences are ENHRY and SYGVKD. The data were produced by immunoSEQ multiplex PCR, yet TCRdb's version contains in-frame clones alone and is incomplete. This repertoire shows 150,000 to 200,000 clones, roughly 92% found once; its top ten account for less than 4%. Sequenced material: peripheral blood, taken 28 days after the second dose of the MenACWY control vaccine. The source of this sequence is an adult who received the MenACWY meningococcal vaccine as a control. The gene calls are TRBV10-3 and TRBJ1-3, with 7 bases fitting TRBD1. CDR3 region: CAISQGTERGNTIYF. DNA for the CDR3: TGTGCCATCAGCCAAGGGACAGAGCGTGGAAACACCATATATTTT.